This paragraph covers one T cell receptor (beta chain) sequence. TCRdb analysed the RT-PCR reads with MiXCR anew, one entry per CDR3 protein. The table lists roughly 960,000 distinct CDR3 sequences, approximately 18% of them singletons, with around 6% in the top ten. This record belongs to a study of patients and donors after allogeneic stem cell transplantation. The sample comprised blood, either unsorted or a sorted T cell fraction (not recorded which). This TCR came from a human donor who was either an allogeneic HSCT recipient or a stem cell or donor lymphocyte infusion donor (not recorded which). It is not recorded whose cells these are; they may come from a transplant donor.

The CDR3 coding sequence is TGTGCCAGCAAAGGCGGGATAATCACCGGGGAGCTGTTTTTT. Its protein is CASKGGIITGELFF. This chain connects TRBV12-3 or TRBV12-4 to TRBJ2-2; possibly TRBD2 for D (6 bases). The V and J ends lost 7 bases and 4 bases respectively, with 13 bases between them. The CDR3 totals 14 residues.